The sample holds a few counts of the clone carrying this TCR beta chain. TCRdb keeps only in-frame clones here, not all; method: immunoSEQ multiplex PCR. The sample carries about 380,000 clones, around 87% recorded once. The record originates from a study of blood T cell repertoires in COVID-19. The specimen sequenced was PBMCs or T cells enriched from blood (not recorded which). This sequence originates from a man aged 25-45 years who had recovered from COVID-19.

CDR3: CASSGIPGSEAFF. The CDR3 DNA is TGTGCCAGCAGCGGTATTCCGGGAAGTGAAGCTTTCTTT. The chain recombines TRBV3-1 (or the pseudogene TRBV3-2) with TRBJ1-1; no firm D call. This CDR3 has 13 amino acids. The germline gives CDR1 LGHDT, CDR2 YNNKEL (reference sequence). V dropped 5 bases and J dropped 7 bases, with 14 bases sitting between them.